This T cell receptor beta chain was sequenced for a study of Graves' ophthalmopathy and Graves' hyperthyroidism. General study results and limits: A classifier, a 13-signature model, separated ophthalmopathy from stable hyperthyroidism with more than 85% sensitivity and approximately 81% specificity.

Patients newly diagnosed with hyperthyroidism, under 2 months' duration, were aged 18 to 65, the study reports. In this cohort, patients with other autoimmune diseases, uncontrolled infections, pregnancy or lactation were excluded. This clonotype was picked up many times. No antigen is known for it. CDR1 is ENHRY and CDR2 is SYGVKD in the germline V gene. V lost 6 bases to trimming and J lost 3 bases, with 5 bases between them. The CDR3 contains 11 residues. RNA served as the template for amplifying TCR beta CDR3 regions. RT-PCR in the first round used HTBI primers; a second-round multiplex PCR followed. TCRdb passed the multiplex PCR reads through MiXCR, listing each CDR3 protein once. The table shows some 380,000 distinct CDR3 sequences, with approximately 15% occurring only once.

The sequence was collected from a woman aged 18-29 years with stable Graves' hyperthyroidism. This sequence joins TRBV10-3 and TRBJ1-1, with D possibly TRBD1 on 5 matching bases. Sequenced input: peripheral blood. CDR3 in DNA: TGTGCCATCAGCAGGGACACTGAAGCTTTCTTT. Translating gives CAISRDTEAFF.